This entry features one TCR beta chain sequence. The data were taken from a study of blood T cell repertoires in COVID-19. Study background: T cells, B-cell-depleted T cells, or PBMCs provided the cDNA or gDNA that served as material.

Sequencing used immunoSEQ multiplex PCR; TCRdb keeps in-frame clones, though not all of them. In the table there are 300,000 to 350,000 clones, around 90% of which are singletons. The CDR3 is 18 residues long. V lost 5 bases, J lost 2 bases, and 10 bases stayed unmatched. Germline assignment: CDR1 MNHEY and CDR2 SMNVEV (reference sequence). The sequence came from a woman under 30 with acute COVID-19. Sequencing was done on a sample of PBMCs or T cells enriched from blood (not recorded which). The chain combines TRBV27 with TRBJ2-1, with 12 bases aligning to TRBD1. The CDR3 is CASSTGTGGSGTYNEQFF. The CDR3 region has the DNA TGTGCCAGCAGTACCGGGACAGGGGGCTCGGGCACCTACAATGAGCAGTTCTTC.